This TCR beta chain was captured in a study of T cell clonality in common variable immunodeficiency. Study results and limitations: CVID patient heterogeneity limited repertoire-clinical complication correlations. In common variable immunodeficiency, TCR beta chains reportedly carried fewer deletions and N-nucleotide insertions.

CVID subjects were neither ill nor on immunomodulatory or immunosuppressive medication at sampling. Donors gave roughly 4.5 to 8 ml heparinized peripheral whole blood. For this clone: Antigen: not known. The read terminates 3 residues ahead of where the CDR3 ends, so the germline J gene completes it.

TCRdb's copy holds only in-frame clones and misses some; the assay was immunoSEQ multiplex PCR. In total the sample includes roughly 42,000 clones, none of them seen once. CDR1 and CDR2 from the germline V gene are SNHLY and FYNNEI. This CDR3 spans 14 amino acids. The V and J ends lost 4 bases and 1 base, in that order; junction bases with no gene match: 3. Sequenced: peripheral blood mononuclear cells. The chain uses TRBV2 and TRBJ1-1, with TRBD1 matching 7 bases. The sequence was collected from a human donor with common variable immunodeficiency. The sequenced CDR3 bases are TGTGCCAGCAGTGGCGGACAGGCGAACACTGAA. It codes for CASSGGQANTE. The whole CDR3 region reads CASSGGQANTEAFF.